This T cell receptor (beta chain) originates from a study of cytomegalovirus exposure and HLA in healthy donors. The wider study: It was reported in a later analysis that the same platform had been used for the 90 to 150 validation repertoires as for the roughly 650 first-cohort repertoires.

As concerns this clone: Antigen specificity is unknown.

Overall study results and limits: The study recorded 160 or so TCR beta chains that were cytomegalovirus-associated. Published work reported that the classifier diagnosed cytomegalovirus status with high specificity and sensitivity.

Only in-frame clones appear in the TCRdb table, and some are missing; sequencing was by immunoSEQ multiplex PCR. The data contain approximately 160,000 clones, about 90% of them singletons. CDR1 is SQVTM, CDR2 ANQGSEA, per germline. After removal of 4 bases from V and 0 bases from J, the junction contained 5 bases not matched to a gene. CDR3 length: 16 amino acids. The V and J genes are TRBV29-1 and TRBJ2-6, with 8 bases that match TRBD1. Source material: PBMCs. The clonotype comes from a woman aged 18-29 years in good health and CMV-seropositive. Here the CDR3 reads CSVAGTGGSGANVLTF. CDR3 DNA: TGCAGCGTTGCCGGGACAGGAGGCTCTGGGGCCAACGTCCTGACTTTC.